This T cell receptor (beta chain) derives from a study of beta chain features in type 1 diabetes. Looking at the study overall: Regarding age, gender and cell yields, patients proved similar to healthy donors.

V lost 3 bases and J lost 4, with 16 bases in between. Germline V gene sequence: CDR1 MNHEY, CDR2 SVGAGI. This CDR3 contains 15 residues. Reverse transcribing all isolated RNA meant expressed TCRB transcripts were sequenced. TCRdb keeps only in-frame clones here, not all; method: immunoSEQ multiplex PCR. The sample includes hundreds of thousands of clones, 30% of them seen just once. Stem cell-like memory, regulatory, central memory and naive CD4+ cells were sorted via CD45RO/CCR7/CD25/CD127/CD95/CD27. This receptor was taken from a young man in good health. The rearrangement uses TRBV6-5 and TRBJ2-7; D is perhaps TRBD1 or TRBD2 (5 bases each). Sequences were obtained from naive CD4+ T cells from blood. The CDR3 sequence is CASSYGPGRTYEQYF. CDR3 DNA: TGTGCCAGCAGTTATGGCCCGGGGCGAACATACGAGCAGTACTTC.